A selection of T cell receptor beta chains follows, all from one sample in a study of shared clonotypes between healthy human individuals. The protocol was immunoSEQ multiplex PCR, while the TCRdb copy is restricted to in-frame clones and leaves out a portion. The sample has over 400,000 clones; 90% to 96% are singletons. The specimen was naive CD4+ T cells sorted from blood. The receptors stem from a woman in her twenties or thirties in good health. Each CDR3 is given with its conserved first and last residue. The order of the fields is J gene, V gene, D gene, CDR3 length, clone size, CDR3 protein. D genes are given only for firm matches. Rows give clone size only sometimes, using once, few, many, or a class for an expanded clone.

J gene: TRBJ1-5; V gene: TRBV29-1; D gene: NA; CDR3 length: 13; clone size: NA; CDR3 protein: CSVGDGSNQPQHF
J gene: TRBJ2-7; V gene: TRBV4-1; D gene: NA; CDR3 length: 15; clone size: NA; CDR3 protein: CASSQEGGSRYEQYF
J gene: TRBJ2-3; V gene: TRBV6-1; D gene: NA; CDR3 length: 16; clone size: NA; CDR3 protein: CASSVGPQASTDTQYF
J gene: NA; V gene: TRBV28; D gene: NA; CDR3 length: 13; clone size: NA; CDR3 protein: CASSRWRTYEQYF
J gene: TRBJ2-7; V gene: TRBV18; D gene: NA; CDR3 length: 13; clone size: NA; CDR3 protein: CASSQGLAYEQYF
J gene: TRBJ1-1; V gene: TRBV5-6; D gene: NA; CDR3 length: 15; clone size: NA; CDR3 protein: CASSLGTPRWTEAFF
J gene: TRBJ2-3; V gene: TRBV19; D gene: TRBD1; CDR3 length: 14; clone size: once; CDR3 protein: CASTDRGVGDTQYF
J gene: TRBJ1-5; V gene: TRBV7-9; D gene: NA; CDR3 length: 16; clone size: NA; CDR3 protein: CASSRFQGASNQPQHF
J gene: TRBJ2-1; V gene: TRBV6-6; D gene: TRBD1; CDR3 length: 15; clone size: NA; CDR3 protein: CASSYEGTAYNEQFF
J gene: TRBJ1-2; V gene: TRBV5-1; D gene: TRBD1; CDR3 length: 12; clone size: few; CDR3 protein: CASSFQGDGYTF
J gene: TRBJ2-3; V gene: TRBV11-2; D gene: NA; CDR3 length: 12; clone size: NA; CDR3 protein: CASSVALGAQYF
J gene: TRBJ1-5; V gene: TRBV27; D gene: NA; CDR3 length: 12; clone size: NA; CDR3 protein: CASRLSNQPQHF
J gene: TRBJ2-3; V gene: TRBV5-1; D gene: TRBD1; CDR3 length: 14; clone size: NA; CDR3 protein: CASSRQGNPDTQYF
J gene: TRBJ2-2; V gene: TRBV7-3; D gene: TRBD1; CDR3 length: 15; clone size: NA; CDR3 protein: CASSLRQGVGGELFF
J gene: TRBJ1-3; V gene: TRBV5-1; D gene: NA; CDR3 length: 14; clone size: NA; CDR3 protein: CASSLDGSGNTIYF
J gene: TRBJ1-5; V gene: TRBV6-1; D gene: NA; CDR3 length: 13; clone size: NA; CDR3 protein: CASRMLGNQPQHF
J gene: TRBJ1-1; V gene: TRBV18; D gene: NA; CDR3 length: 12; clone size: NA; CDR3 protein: CASSRENTEAFF
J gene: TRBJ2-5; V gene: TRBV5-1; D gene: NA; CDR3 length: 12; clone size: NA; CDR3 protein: CASSFDRETQYF
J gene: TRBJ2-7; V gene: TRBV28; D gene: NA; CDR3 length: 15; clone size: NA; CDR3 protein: CASRGAGTASYEQYF
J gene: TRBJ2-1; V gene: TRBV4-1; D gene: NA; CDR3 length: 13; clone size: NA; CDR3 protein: CASSQVHDNEQFF
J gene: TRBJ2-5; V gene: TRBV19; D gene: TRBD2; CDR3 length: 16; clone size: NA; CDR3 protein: CASSLGLAGRGETQYF
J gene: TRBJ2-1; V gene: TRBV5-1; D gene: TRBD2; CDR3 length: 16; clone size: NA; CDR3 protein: CASSFDTSVRYNEQFF
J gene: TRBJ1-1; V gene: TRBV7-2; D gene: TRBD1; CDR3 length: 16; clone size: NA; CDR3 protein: CASSPETGVRTTEAFF
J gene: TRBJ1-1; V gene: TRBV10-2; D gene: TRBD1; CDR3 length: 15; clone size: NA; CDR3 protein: CASSGGLGQALEAFF
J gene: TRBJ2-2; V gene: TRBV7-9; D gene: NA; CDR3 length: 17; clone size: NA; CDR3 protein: CASSRRGSAGNTGELFF
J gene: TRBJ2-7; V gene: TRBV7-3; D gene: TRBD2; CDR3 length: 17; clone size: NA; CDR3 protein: CASSLPPVLAGIYEQYF
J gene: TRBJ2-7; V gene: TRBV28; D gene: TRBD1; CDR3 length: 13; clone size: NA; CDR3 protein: CASSSGQVSEQYF
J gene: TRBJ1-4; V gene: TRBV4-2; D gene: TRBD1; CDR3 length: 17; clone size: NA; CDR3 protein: CASSHADRGRTNEKLFF
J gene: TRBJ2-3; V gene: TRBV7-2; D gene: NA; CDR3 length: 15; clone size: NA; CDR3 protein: CASSLVLADFTTQYF
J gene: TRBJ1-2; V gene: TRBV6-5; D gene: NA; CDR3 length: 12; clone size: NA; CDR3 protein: CASSFGNYGYTF
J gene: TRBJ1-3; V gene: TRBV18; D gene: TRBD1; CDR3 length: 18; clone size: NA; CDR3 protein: CASSLMNTGTGGENTIYF
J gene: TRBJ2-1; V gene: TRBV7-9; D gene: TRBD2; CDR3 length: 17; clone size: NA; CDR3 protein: CASNQDPGLAHYNEQFF
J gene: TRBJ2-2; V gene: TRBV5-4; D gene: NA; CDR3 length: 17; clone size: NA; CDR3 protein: CASSQETRLANTGELFF
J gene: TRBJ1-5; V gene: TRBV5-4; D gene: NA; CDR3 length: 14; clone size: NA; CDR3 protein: CASSPDSLNQPQHF
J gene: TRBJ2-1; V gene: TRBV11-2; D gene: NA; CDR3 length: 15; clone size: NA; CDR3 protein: CASSLDQGYRNEQFF
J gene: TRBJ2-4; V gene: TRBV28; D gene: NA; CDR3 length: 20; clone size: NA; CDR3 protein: CASSLRREYRPDSAKNIQYF
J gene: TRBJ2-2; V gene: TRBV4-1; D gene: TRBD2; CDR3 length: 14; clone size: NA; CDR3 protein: CASAWERDVGELFF
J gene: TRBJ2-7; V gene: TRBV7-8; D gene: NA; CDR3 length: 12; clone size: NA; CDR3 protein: CASRDPPYEQYF
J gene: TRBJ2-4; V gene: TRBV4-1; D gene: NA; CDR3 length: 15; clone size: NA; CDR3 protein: CASSQMTVTKNIQYF
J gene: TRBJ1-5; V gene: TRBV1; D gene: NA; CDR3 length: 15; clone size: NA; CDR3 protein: CTSSQVNHRGQPQHF
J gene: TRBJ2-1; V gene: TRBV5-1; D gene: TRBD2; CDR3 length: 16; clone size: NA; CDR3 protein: CASSHGGTSVANEQFF
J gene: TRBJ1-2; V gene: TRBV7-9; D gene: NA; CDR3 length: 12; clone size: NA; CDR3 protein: CASSLTWTGYTF
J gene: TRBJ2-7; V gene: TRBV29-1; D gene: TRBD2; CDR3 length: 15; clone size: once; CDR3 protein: CSVALRLAATYEQYF
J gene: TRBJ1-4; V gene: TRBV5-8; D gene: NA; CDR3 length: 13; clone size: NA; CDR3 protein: CASSRRGNEKLFF
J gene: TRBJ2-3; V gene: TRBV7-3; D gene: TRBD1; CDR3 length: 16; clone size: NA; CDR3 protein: CASSSYGTGGTDTQYF
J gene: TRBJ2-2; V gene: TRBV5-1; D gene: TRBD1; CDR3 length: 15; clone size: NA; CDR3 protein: CASQTGQGFTGELFF
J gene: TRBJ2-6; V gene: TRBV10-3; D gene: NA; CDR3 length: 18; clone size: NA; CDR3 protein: CAISRISCIQSRANVLTF
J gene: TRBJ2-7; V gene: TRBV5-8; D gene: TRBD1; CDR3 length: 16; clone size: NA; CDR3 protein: CASRPIRDRGISEQYF
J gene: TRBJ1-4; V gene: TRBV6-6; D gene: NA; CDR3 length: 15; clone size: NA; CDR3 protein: CASRFTGTTNEKLFF